These T cell receptor beta chains were read from a single sample in a study of blood T cell repertoires in COVID-19. The method was immunoSEQ multiplex PCR; TCRdb's version includes in-frame clones alone and lacks a portion of them. The table shows fewer than 300,000 clones, with roughly nine tenths occurring only once. Sequencing used peripheral blood. The receptor source for this set is a man aged 55 to 70 who had recovered from COVID-19. Each CDR3 is given with its conserved first and last residue. The order of the fields is V gene, J gene, D gene, clone size, CDR3 protein, CDR3 DNA. The D gene is left open where the match is weak. Expanded clones are given a class, and other clones once, few, many or no size at all.

TRBV6-6	TRBJ2-7	TRBD1	NA	CASSYPGQGHYEQYF	TGTGCCAGCAGTTATCCTGGACAGGGACACTACGAGCAGTACTTC
TRBV7-6	TRBJ2-2	NA	NA	CASSLALKDTRNTGELFF	TGTGCCAGCAGCTTAGCGCTAAAGGACACCCGGAACACCGGGGAGCTGTTTTTT
TRBV21-1	TRBJ2-7	NA	NA	CASSYMAGDYEQYF	TGTGCCAGCAGCTACATGGCGGGTGACTACGAGCAGTACTTC
TRBV11-3	TRBJ1-5	NA	NA	CASSPRCKGENQPQHF	TGTGCCAGCAGCCCTCGTTGTAAAGGAGAGAATCAGCCCCAGCATTTT
TRBV30	TRBJ1-4	NA	NA	CAWKTGGDEKLFF	TGTGCCTGGAAGACGGGGGGAGATGAAAAACTGTTTTTT
TRBV3-1/TRBV3-2	TRBJ2-1	TRBD1	NA	CASSQTGTGSYNEQFF	TGTGCCAGCAGCCAGACCGGGACAGGCTCCTACAATGAGCAGTTCTTC
TRBV29-1	TRBJ1-2	TRBD1	NA	CSVDQPIGTGGGYTF	TGCAGCGTCGACCAACCGATAGGGACAGGGGGCGGCTACACCTTC
TRBV29-1	TRBJ2-1	NA	NA	CSVEAIGQSTYNEQFF	TGCAGCGTTGAAGCTATCGGACAGAGCACCTACAATGAGCAGTTCTTC
TRBV6-5	TRBJ1-5	TRBD1	NA	CASNRGFQPQHF	TGTGCCAGCAACAGGGGGTTTCAGCCCCAGCATTTT
TRBV5-8	TRBJ2-5	NA	NA	CASSLGQSWETQYF	TGTGCCAGCAGCCTAGGACAATCTTGGGAGACCCAGTACTTC
TRBV18	TRBJ2-7	TRBD1	once	CASSRTGGYEQYF	TGTGCCAGCTCGCGGACAGGGGGCTACGAGCAGTACTTC
TRBV30	TRBJ1-2	TRBD1	NA	CAWSGPGQHYGYTF	TGTGCCTGGAGCGGACCGGGACAGCACTATGGCTACACCTTC
TRBV9	TRBJ1-2	NA	NA	CASSVDRLGYGYTF	TGTGCCAGCAGCGTAGACAGGTTGGGCTATGGCTACACCTTC
TRBV5-1	TRBJ1-2	TRBD1	NA	CASSLVQGQPNYGYTF	TGCGCCAGCAGCTTGGTTCAGGGACAGCCTAACTATGGCTACACCTTC
TRBV5-1	TRBJ2-2	NA	NA	CASSGGALDTGELFF	TGCGCCAGCAGCGGGGGGGCCCTGGACACCGGGGAGCTGTTTTTT
TRBV10-3	TRBJ1-6	TRBD1	few	CAIRTRDSNSPLHF	TGTGCCATCAGGACCCGGGACAGCAATTCACCCCTCCACTTT
TRBV6-4	TRBJ1-1	TRBD1	NA	CASSRDSWNTEAFF	TGTGCCAGCAGTAGGGACAGCTGGAACACTGAAGCTTTCTTT
TRBV20-1	TRBJ2-7	TRBD1	NA	CSASRTGRDHEQYF	TGCAGTGCTAGTCGGACAGGGAGAGACCACGAGCAGTACTTC
TRBV7-7	TRBJ2-5	TRBD1	NA	CASSLGGTGLGTQYF	TGTGCTAGCAGCTTAGGAGGGACAGGGTTAGGGACCCAGTACTTC
TRBV19	TRBJ2-7	NA	NA	CASSIGRWGTTYEQYF	TGTGCCAGTAGTATAGGTCGGTGGGGCACCACCTACGAGCAGTACTTC
TRBV7-2	TRBJ2-5	NA	NA	CASSSRTAGPGQKETQYF	TGTGCCAGCAGCTCCCGCACTGCAGGGCCCGGACAGAAAGAGACCCAGTACTTC
TRBV3-1/TRBV3-2	TRBJ2-2	TRBD1	NA	CASSRKQGASGELFF	TGTGCCAGCAGCCGCAAGCAGGGGGCGAGCGGGGAGCTGTTTTTT
TRBV6-5	TRBJ2-3	TRBD2	NA	CASSWTSGGLDTQYF	TGTGCCAGCAGTTGGACTAGCGGGGGGTTAGATACGCAGTATTTT
TRBV3-1/TRBV3-2	TRBJ2-1	TRBD2	NA	CASSQDLAGNNEQFF	TGTGCCAGCAGCCAAGATCTAGCGGGAAACAATGAGCAGTTCTTC
TRBV27	TRBJ2-7	NA	NA	CASSPGSSYEQYF	TGTGCCAGCAGTCCCGGGTCGTCTTACGAGCAGTACTTC
TRBV10-1	TRBJ1-1	NA	few	CASSESGGVSEAFF	TGCGCCAGCAGTGAGTCGGGGGGGGTCTCTGAAGCTTTCTTT
TRBV27	TRBJ1-1	TRBD1	NA	CASRRTGVMNTEAFF	TGTGCCAGCAGGCGGACAGGGGTGATGAACACTGAAGCTTTCTTT
TRBV7-2	TRBJ2-7	TRBD2	few	CASSLAAGGGAYEQYF	TGTGCCAGCAGCTTAGCGGCTGGCGGGGGTGCCTACGAGCAGTACTTC
TRBV11-2	TRBJ2-7	NA	NA	CASSSRSGSMSYEQYF	TGTGCCAGCAGCTCTCGAAGCGGGTCTATGTCCTACGAGCAGTACTTC
TRBV19	TRBJ1-2	TRBD1	NA	CASSTWTGGNYGYTF	TGTGCCAGTAGTACATGGACAGGGGGGAACTATGGCTACACCTTC
TRBV9	TRBJ2-5	TRBD1	NA	CASSVSTGLETQYF	TGTGCCAGCAGCGTATCGACAGGGTTAGAGACCCAGTACTTC
TRBV5-1	TRBJ2-5	TRBD2	NA	CASSLTLAGGGETQYF	TGCGCCAGCAGCTTGACGTTAGCGGGGGGCGGCGAGACCCAGTACTTC
TRBV5-4	TRBJ2-1	TRBD2	few	CASSFPAGGEQFF	TGTGCCAGCAGCTTCCCAGCCGGGGGGGAGCAGTTCTTC
TRBV3-1/TRBV3-2	TRBJ1-4	NA	NA	CASSQRGKGESEKLFF	TGTGCCAGCAGCCAGAGGGGAAAGGGGGAAAGTGAAAAACTGTTTTTT
TRBV5-6	TRBJ2-7	NA	NA	CASSHSYEQYF	TGTGCCAGCAGCCACTCCTACGAGCAGTACTTC
TRBV10-3	TRBJ1-2	NA	NA	CAISETPQRNGYTF	TGTGCCATCAGTGAGACCCCGCAGAGGAATGGCTACACCTTC
TRBV6-4	TRBJ2-1	TRBD2	NA	CASSGSSGGFRQFF	TGTGCCAGCAGTGGGTCTAGCGGGGGGTTCAGGCAGTTCTTC
TRBV5-4	TRBJ2-5	TRBD2	once	CASSGAGGRETQYF	TGTGCCAGCAGCGGGGCGGGGGGGCGCGAGACCCAGTACTTC
TRBV2	TRBJ1-1	NA	NA	CASSDGEVVGTEAFF	TGTGCCAGCAGTGACGGTGAAGTTGTCGGCACTGAAGCTTTCTTT
TRBV28	TRBJ1-6	TRBD1	NA	CASTMGGQVLNSPLHF	TGTGCCAGCACTATGGGGGGACAGGTCCTTAATTCACCCCTCCACTTT
TRBV18	TRBJ2-1	NA	NA	CASSPPRVDNEQFF	TGTGCCAGCTCTCCGCCCAGGGTTGACAATGAGCAGTTCTTC
TRBV4-1	TRBJ1-1	NA	once	CASSQGGLPSTEAFF	TGCGCCAGCAGCCAAGGGGGCCTCCCGTCCACTGAAGCTTTCTTT
TRBV6-6	TRBJ2-3	NA	NA	CASSYRQLRDTQYF	TGTGCCAGCAGTTACCGACAGCTACGAGATACGCAGTATTTT
TRBV7-6	TRBJ1-3	TRBD1	NA	CASSPRTGNSGNTIYF	TGTGCCAGCAGCCCTCGGACAGGGAACTCTGGAAACACCATATATTTT
TRBV12-3/TRBV12-4	TRBJ1-2	TRBD1	NA	CASSPGQQYGYTF	TGTGCCAGCAGTCCGGGACAGCAGTATGGCTACACCTTC
TRBV2	TRBJ2-7	TRBD2	few	CASSSLGASGVEQYF	TGTGCCAGCAGTTCCTTAGGGGCTAGCGGGGTCGAGCAGTACTTC
TRBV19	TRBJ2-7	NA	many	CATSLLRGYEQYF	TGTGCCACCTCGCTCCTCAGGGGATACGAGCAGTACTTC
TRBV5-6	TRBJ1-1	NA	once	CASLDSSKTATEAFF	TGTGCCAGCCTCGACAGTTCTAAAACTGCAACTGAAGCTTTCTTT
TRBV9	TRBJ1-1	NA	NA	CASSVLANTEAFF	TGTGCCAGCAGCGTACTGGCGAACACTGAAGCTTTCTTT
TRBV5-4	TRBJ1-1	NA	NA	CASSLGSGGTEAFF	TGTGCCAGCAGCTTGGGAAGCGGAGGGACTGAAGCTTTCTTT
TRBV19	TRBJ1-3	NA	few	CASSTGMSGNTIYF	TGTGCCAGTAGTACAGGGATGAGTGGAAACACCATATATTTT
TRBV27	TRBJ1-2	TRBD1	once	CASSDRTGDGYTF	TGTGCCAGCAGTGATCGGACAGGGGACGGCTACACCTTC